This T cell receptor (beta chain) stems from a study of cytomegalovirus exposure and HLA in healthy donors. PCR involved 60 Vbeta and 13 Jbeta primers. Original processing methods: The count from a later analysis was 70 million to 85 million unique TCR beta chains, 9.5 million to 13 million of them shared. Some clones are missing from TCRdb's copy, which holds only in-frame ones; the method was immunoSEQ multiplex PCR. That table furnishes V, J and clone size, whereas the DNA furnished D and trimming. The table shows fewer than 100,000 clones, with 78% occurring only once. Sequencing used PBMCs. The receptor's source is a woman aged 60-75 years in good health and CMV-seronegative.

As DNA, the CDR3 is TGTGCCACCAGCAGGGGGGCTGTATACAATGAGCAGTTCTTC. It codes for CATSRGAVYNEQFF. The chain joins TRBV15 to TRBJ2-1; weak D call: TRBD1 (6 bases). The germline CDR1 and CDR2 sequences are LNHNV and YYDKDF (reference sequence). Deletions cut 3 bases from V and 4 bases from J, with 10 bases between. The CDR3 has 14 amino acids.